This TCR beta chain was identified during a study of blood T cell repertoires in COVID-19. Germline values: CDR1 SNHLY, CDR2 FYNNEI. There are 16 residues in the CDR3. V lost 6 bases, J lost 5 bases, and 17 bases lay in between. Using immunoSEQ multiplex PCR, the repertoire was profiled, and TCRdb retains in-frame clones only, with some absent. The profile shows approximately 280,000 clones, nearly 90% of them singletons. This sequence originates from a woman aged 55 to 70 who had recovered from COVID-19. The chain links TRBV2 to TRBJ1-6; D ambiguous. The sample comprised PBMCs or T cells enriched from blood (not recorded which). CDR3 nucleotide sequence: TGTGCCAGCAGCGTCCGCCAGAGGTTCGATAATTCACCCCTCCACTTT. As protein: CASSVRQRFDNSPLHF.